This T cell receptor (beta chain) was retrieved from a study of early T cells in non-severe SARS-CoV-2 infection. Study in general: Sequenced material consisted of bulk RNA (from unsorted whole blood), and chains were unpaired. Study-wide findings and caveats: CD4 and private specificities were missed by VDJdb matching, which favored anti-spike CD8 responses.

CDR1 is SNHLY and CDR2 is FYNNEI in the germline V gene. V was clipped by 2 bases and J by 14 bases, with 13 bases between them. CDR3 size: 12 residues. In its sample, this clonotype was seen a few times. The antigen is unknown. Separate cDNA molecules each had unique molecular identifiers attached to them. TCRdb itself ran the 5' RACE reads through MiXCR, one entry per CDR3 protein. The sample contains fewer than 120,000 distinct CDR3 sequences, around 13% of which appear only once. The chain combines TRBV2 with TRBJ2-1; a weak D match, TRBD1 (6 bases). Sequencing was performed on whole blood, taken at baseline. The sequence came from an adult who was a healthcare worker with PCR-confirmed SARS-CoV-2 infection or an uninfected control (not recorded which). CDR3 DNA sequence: TGTGCCAGCAGTGAAAGGGACAACAGCGAGTTCTTC. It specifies CASSERDNSEFF.